The 21 T cell receptor beta chains below were found in one sample sequenced in a study of CD8 T cells in Susac syndrome. About 0.5 to 1 ug RNA was reverse transcribed with random hexamers. TCRdb reanalysed the immunoSEQ multiplex PCR reads using MiXCR and keeps one entry per CDR3 protein. The profile shows 150,000 or so distinct CDR3 sequences, 90% to 96% of them singletons. What was sequenced was CD4+ T cells from PBMCs. The receptors shown here come from a human donor with Susac syndrome.

Here the CDR3 DNA reads TGTGCCTGGAGTGTACGAGGGGGGGATGGCTACACCTTC. Its protein is CAWSVRGGDGYTF. This rearrangement joins TRBV30 to TRBJ1-2; TRBD1 might be the D (6 bases). Germline V CDR1 and CDR2: GTSNPN, SVGIG (reference sequence). CDR3 length: 13 residues. Trimming took 0 bases from V and 6 from J, leaving 11 bases between them.

The rearrangement links TRBV11-2 to TRBJ2-7, with D maybe TRBD1 (5 bases). The CDR3 spans 14 residues. Looked up from germline, CDR1 is SGHAT and CDR2 is FQNNGV. Trimming took 2 bases from V and 5 from J, leaving 13 bases between them. CDR3 loop: CASSLQGQGHEQYV. In DNA form, the CDR3 reads TGTGCCAGCAGCTTACAAGGGCAGGGCCACGAGCAGTACGTC.

The chain carries TRBV2 and TRBJ2-2, with D perhaps TRBD1 or TRBD2 (5 bases each). The CDR3 runs 14 residues. V shed 8 bases and J shed 1 base, with 11 bases lying between them. Germline loops: CDR1 SNHLY, CDR2 FYNNEI. This CDR3 is CASGDVWNTGELFF. As DNA, the CDR3 is TGTGCCAGCGGGGACGTTTGGAACACCGGGGAGCTGTTTTTT.

The chain employs TRBV6-2 or TRBV6-3 and TRBJ1-2, with D perhaps matching TRBD1 (5 bases). CDR1 is MNHEY and CDR2 is SVGEGT in the germline V gene. This CDR3 has 15 amino acids. Deletions cut 6 bases from V and 2 bases from J, with 16 bases between. The CDR3 spells CASSPRGKMNYGYTF. The CDR3 nucleotides are TGTGCCAGCAGCCCACGGGGGAAAATGAACTATGGCTACACCTTC.

This clonotype occurred once. V gene TRBV19 combines with J gene TRBJ2-7, with a tentative D call TRBD1 (6 bases). Trimming cost V 8 bases and J 12 bases, with 14 bases left between them. The CDR3 covers 10 residues. The germline V gene encodes CDR1 LNHDA and CDR2 SQIVND (reference sequence). The CDR3, as DNA: TGTGCCAGTGGCCACGACAGGTTGTACTTC. This translates into CASGHDRLYF.

The chain carries TRBV9 and TRBJ2-2; no clear D gene. The germline gives CDR1 SGDLS, CDR2 YYNGEE. The CDR3 extends over 14 amino acids. Trimming took off 4 bases at V and 0 bases at J, with 7 bases between the two ends. The CDR3 nucleotides read TGTGCCAGCAGCCCCCTGACGAACACCGGGGAGCTGTTTTTT. The encoded protein is CASSPLTNTGELFF. The full variable domain, in which reference TRBV9 and TRBJ2-2 provide the parts outside the CDR3, is DSGVTQTPKHLITATGQRVTLRCSPRSGDLSVYWYQQSLDQGLQFLIQYYNGEERAKGNILERFSAQQFPDLHSELNLSSLELGDSALYFCASSPLTNTGELFFGEGSRLTVL.

The chain recombines TRBV9 with TRBJ2-7; maybe TRBD1 (6 bases). The CDR3 length is 11 residues. Germline values: CDR1 SGDLS, CDR2 YYNGEE. The CDR3 coding sequence is TGTGCCAGCAGCGTCCACAGGGAACTCGGGGTC. Translated, it gives CASSVHRELGV.

The V call is TRBV20-1, the J call TRBJ2-7; the D gene is possibly TRBD2 (6 bases). Germline CDR1 and CDR2: DFQATT and SNEGSKA (reference sequence). This CDR3 has 13 residues. V shed 5 bases and J shed 1 base, with 12 bases lying between them. CDR3 DNA: TGCAGTGCTCTCTGGCGGGGATCCTACGAGCAGTACTTC. It codes for CSALWRGSYEQYF.

The gene calls are TRBV15 and TRBJ2-5; 7 nucleotides match TRBD2. The V segment lost 6 bases and the J segment 4 bases; nucleotides outside the gene matches: 11. CDR3 size: 15 residues. Germline CDR1 is LNHNV and CDR2 is YYDKDF (reference sequence). CDR3 sequence reads: CATSFATTSVETQYF. The CDR3 DNA reads TGTGCCACCAGTTTCGCGACTACTAGCGTAGAGACCCAGTACTTC.

V gene TRBV20-1 combines with J gene TRBJ2-1, with unresolved D. In germline, CDR1 is DFQATT, CDR2 SNEGSKA (reference sequence). V dropped 1 base and J dropped 6 bases, with 4 bases sitting between them. This CDR3 is built from 11 residues. For the CDR3, the DNA is TGCAGTGCTAGAGGAAGCAATGAGCAGTTCTTC. Amino acids: CSARGSNEQFF.

The chain links TRBV12-3 or TRBV12-4 to TRBJ2-7, with TRBD1 matching over 7 bases. V lost 3 bases, J lost 5 bases, and 10 bases stayed unmatched. The length of the CDR3 is 15 residues. CDR3 coding DNA: TGTGCCAGCAGTTTGCTGGGACAGCCCCAGAACGAGCAGTACTTC. Translated: CASSLLGQPQNEQYF.

The chain links TRBV7-2 to TRBJ2-2, with 8 bases aligning to TRBD1. Trimming cost V 7 bases and J 3 bases; bases outside gene matches: 13. CDR1 and CDR2 from the germline V gene are SGHTA and FQGNSA. The CDR3 length is 17 residues. The CDR3 loop reads CASIQTRQGIYTGELFF. The CDR3 nucleotides are TGTGCCAGCATCCAAACGAGACAGGGGATTTACACCGGGGAGCTGTTTTTT.

This clonotype came up once. The J gene is TRBJ2-1, the V gene TRBV6-2 or TRBV6-3; D may be TRBD2 (6 bases). Germline V gives CDR1 MNHEY, CDR2 SVGEGT. V was cut by 2 bases and J by 8 bases, with 13 bases left in between. The CDR3 has 14 amino acids. CDR3 nucleotides: TGTGCCAGCAGTTACGAGACTAGGATCTATGAGCAGTTCTTC. Its translation is CASSYETRIYEQFF.

The rearrangement uses TRBV9 and TRBJ1-2; 7 nucleotides line up with TRBD1. Germline CDR1 reads SGDLS; CDR2 reads YYNGEE. V shed 0 bases and J 2 bases; nucleotides not matched to a gene: 4. This CDR3 is built from 15 residues. CDR3 nucleotide sequence: TGTGCCAGCAGCGTAGGGAGGGGGCCAAACTATGGCTACACCTTC. It codes for CASSVGRGPNYGYTF.

The J gene is TRBJ2-1, the V gene TRBV27, with 7 bases matching TRBD2. V lost 5 bases, J lost 6 bases, and 7 bases stayed unmatched. This CDR3 has 14 amino acids. Germline CDR1 reads MNHEY; CDR2 reads SMNVEV (reference sequence). The CDR3 DNA is TGTGCCAGCAGTCGGGGAGGGCTAGGCAATGAGCAGTTCTTC. Amino acid sequence: CASSRGGLGNEQFF.

This chain links TRBV7-9 with TRBJ2-1; 13 bases are shared with TRBD2. V was pared by 5 bases and J by 8 bases, with 9 bases of the junction left unmatched. Germline CDR1 reads SEHNR; CDR2 reads FQNEAQ (reference sequence). The CDR3 is 16 residues long. CDR3 nucleotide sequence: TGTGCCAGCAGCCCTTGGACTAGCGGGAGTAGGGATGAGCAGTTCTTC. Residues: CASSPWTSGSRDEQFF.

The rearrangement joins TRBV2 to TRBJ1-6, with 7 positions matching TRBD1. The CDR3 has 12 amino acids. Germline V gene data show CDR1 as SNHLY and CDR2 as FYNNEI. With 8 bases clipped from V and 8 bases from J, the junction kept 3 bases outside the gene matches. CDR3 nucleotides: TGTGCCAGCGGCAGGGGGGATTCACCCCTCCACTTT. Its translation: CASGRGDSPLHF. Based on the CDR3 plus reference TRBV2 and TRBJ1-6, the full variable domain is EPEVTQTPSHQVTQMGQEVILRCVPISNHLYFYWYRQILGQKVEFLVSFYNNEISEKSEIFDDQFSVERPDGSNFTLKIRSTKLEDSAMYFCASGRGDSPLHFGNGTRLTVT.

The chain links TRBV19 to TRBJ2-1; TRBD1 might be the D (6 bases). Germline CDR1 LNHDA, CDR2 SQIVND (reference sequence). The CDR3 runs 15 residues. The V and J ends lost 9 bases and 5 bases respectively, with 20 bases between them. The CDR3 bases are TGTGCCAGCCGTCCGGCGGAGTGGGGGCACAATGAGCAGTTCTTC. Residues: CASRPAEWGHNEQFF.

The J gene is TRBJ2-2, the V gene TRBV11-3; tentative D call: TRBD2 (5 bases). Germline CDR1 is SGHNT and CDR2 is YENEEA. The CDR3 is made up of 15 amino acids. Trimming pared 5 bases from V and 3 bases from J, leaving 13 bases between. In DNA form, the CDR3 reads TGTGCCAGCAGCCCCCGGTCGGGGTACACCGGGGAGCTGTTTTTT. It specifies CASSPRSGYTGELFF.

This chain joins TRBV25-1 and TRBJ2-5; 8 bases match TRBD1. Germline V gene data show CDR1 as MGHDK and CDR2 as SYGVNS. With V trimmed by 4 bases and J by 1 base, 5 bases remained unmatched. CDR3 size: 15 residues. Written as DNA, the CDR3 is TGTGCCAGCAGTGCACACAGGGGGGTCCAAGAGACCCAGTACTTC. Amino acids: CASSAHRGVQETQYF.

The chain joins TRBV12-3 or TRBV12-4 to TRBJ2-3, with unresolved D. Between the trimmed V and J ends, which lost 1 base and 4 bases, there was a span of 9 bases. This CDR3 is 14 amino acids long. The CDR3 nucleotides are TGTGCCAGCAGTTTAGATCCCCCGCCAGATACGCAGTATTTT. Protein sequence: CASSLDPPPDTQYF.